This passage covers 5 T cell receptor beta chains from one sample sequenced in a study of blood T cell repertoires in COVID-19. Data came from immunoSEQ multiplex PCR; TCRdb stores just in-frame clones and leaves some out. The sample records about 170,000 clones, about 83% being singletons. Sequences were obtained from peripheral blood. The receptors shown here come from a woman older than 75 with COVID-19, enrolled during active disease.

The sample holds a few counts of this clone. V gene TRBV2 combines with J gene TRBJ1-2; 9 nucleotides align to TRBD1. Germline V gene data show CDR1 as SNHLY and CDR2 as FYNNEI. With 5 bases clipped from V and 8 bases from J, the junction kept 9 bases outside the gene matches. The length of the CDR3 is 14 residues. As DNA, the CDR3 is TGTGCCAGCAGTCGGGACAGGGATGCGCTCGGCTACACCTTC. It translates to CASSRDRDALGYTF.

Only one count was recorded for this clone. This chain uses TRBV19 with TRBJ2-3, with 7 nucleotides matching TRBD2. The V gene end was trimmed by 7 bases and the J gene end by 3 bases; junction bases not matched to a gene: 10. Germline V gene sequence: CDR1 LNHDA, CDR2 SQIVND (reference sequence). This CDR3 region has 15 residues. The CDR3 DNA is TGTGCCAGTAATGCGGGGCGGGGGAGGACAGATACGCAGTATTTT. Its protein product is CASNAGRGRTDTQYF. The full variable domain, with the rest looked up from reference TRBV19 and TRBJ2-3, is DGGITQSPKYLFRKEGQNVTLSCEQNLNHDAMYWYRQDPGQGLRLIYYSQIVNDFQKGDIAEGYSVSREKKESFPLTVTSAQKNPTAFYLCASNAGRGRTDTQYFGPGTRLTVL.

The V and J genes are TRBV10-2 and TRBJ2-7; weak D call: TRBD2 (5 bases). Trimming removed 4 bases at V and 5 bases at J, with 18 bases between. In germline, CDR1 is WSHSY, CDR2 SAAADI. The CDR3 is 15 residues long. The CDR3 loop is CASSAMSGKGHEQYF. The DNA of the CDR3 is TGCGCCAGCAGTGCAATGTCGGGGAAAGGCCACGAGCAGTACTTC.

The chain joins TRBV14 to TRBJ2-5, with D perhaps matching TRBD1 (5 bases). Germline V gene lookup returns CDR1 SGHDN and CDR2 FVKESK. Between the trimmed V and J ends, which lost 4 bases and 0 bases, there was a span of 9 bases. This CDR3 region has 14 residues. The CDR3 region has the DNA TGTGCCAGCAGCCGACAGTTACACCAAGAGACCCAGTACTTC. Translation gives CASSRQLHQETQYF.

The chain couples TRBV9 to TRBJ2-1, with D unresolved. V gave up 0 bases and J gave up 8 bases, with 6 bases separating them. The CDR3 covers 12 residues. Germline V gene sequence: CDR1 SGDLS, CDR2 YYNGEE. CDR3 nucleotide sequence: TGTGCCAGCAGCGTAGGCGCATATGAGCAGTTCTTC. The encoded protein is CASSVGAYEQFF.